One sample yielded the 29 T cell receptor beta chains listed below, sequenced in a study of regulatory T cells in long-lasting Graves disease. Arm-PCR of CDR3 regions with iRepertoire HTBI primers generated TCR beta libraries. TCRdb processed the multiplex PCR reads anew with MiXCR; each CDR3 protein has one entry. Counted here are approximately 540,000 distinct CDR3 sequences, more than 10% occurring once; the ten biggest clones make up 8% to 10%. Time point given: newly diagnosed GD, antithyroid drugs for less than 3 months. The authors made the TCR library using RNA they extracted from PBMCs. The data also belong to a second study, concerning T cells in Graves' hyperthyroidism and ophthalmopathy.

This specimen was peripheral blood mononuclear cells (PBMCs), taken at new diagnosis, from a patient treated with antithyroid drugs. These TCRs come from a woman in her twenties or thirties with Graves disease.

In its sample, this clonotype was seen many times. The chain employs TRBV6-2 or TRBV6-3 and TRBJ2-7, with 8 bases fitting TRBD2. Germline CDR1 and CDR2: MNHEY and SVGEGT. With V trimmed by 0 bases and J by 1 base, 5 bases remained unmatched. This CDR3 is 16 amino acids long. The CDR3 sequence is CASSYSWLAGSYEQYF. CDR3 nucleotide sequence: TGTGCCAGCAGTTACTCTTGGCTAGCGGGTTCCTACGAGCAGTACTTC.

The table lists this clonotype with many counts. The chain uses TRBV20-1 and TRBJ2-1, with 10 bases lining up with TRBD1. V dropped 5 bases and J dropped 4; count of bases not matched to a gene: 5. The length of the CDR3 is 14 residues. CDR1 is DFQATT, CDR2 SNEGSKA, per germline (reference sequence). This CDR3 reads CSAPTDRGYNEQFF. The CDR3 nucleotides read TGCAGTGCTCCCACGGACAGGGGGTACAATGAGCAGTTCTTC.

This clonotype was counted many times. The gene calls are TRBV2 and TRBJ2-3; 9 nucleotides line up with TRBD2. Germline V lookup: CDR1 SNHLY, CDR2 FYNNEI. This CDR3 contains 14 residues. V shed 7 bases, J shed 5 bases, and the junction held 7 bases outside the gene matches. The DNA of the CDR3 is TGTGCCAGCAAGGGCGGGAGGGCCGTAGATACGCAGTATTTT. This translates into CASKGGRAVDTQYF.

This clonotype showed up many times. The chain joins TRBV7-9 to TRBJ1-1, with D possibly being TRBD1 (5 bases). Trimming stripped 8 bases from V and 0 bases from J, with 13 bases between. This CDR3 is 14 amino acids long. Germline V gene sequence: CDR1 SEHNR, CDR2 FQNEAQ (reference sequence). Written as DNA, the CDR3 is TGTGCCAGCGGGCTGGGGGGGATGAACACTGAAGCTTTCTTT. This sequence encodes CASGLGGMNTEAFF.

This clonotype was found a few times. The V gene is TRBV9, the J gene TRBJ1-3, with D hard to call. Germline CDR1 is SGDLS and CDR2 is YYNGEE. The CDR3 sequence is 14 residues long. V lost 3 bases and J lost 0, with 7 bases in between. The CDR3 DNA reads as TGTGCCAGCAGCGCCGAGGGCTCTGGAAACACCATATATTTT. This sequence encodes CASSAEGSGNTIYF.

CDR3 bases: TGTGCCAGCAGTTTGAGTGCAAGTCAGCCCCAGCATTTT. Translation: CASSLSASQPQHF. This rearrangement joins TRBV6-5 to TRBJ1-5, with D uncertain. V lost 4 bases and J 6 bases, leaving 10 bases between the germline ends. The CDR3 is 13 amino acids. Germline CDR1 is MNHEY and CDR2 is SVGAGI.

The chain carries TRBV3-1 and TRBJ1-1; 9 nucleotides agree with TRBD1. This CDR3 is built from 14 residues. CDR1 LGHDT and CDR2 YNNKEL come from the germline V gene (reference sequence). With 6 bases clipped from V and 13 bases from J, the junction kept 15 bases outside the gene matches. CDR3 nucleotide sequence: TGTGCCAGCAGACTTACCCCCGGGACAGGGAATGTTTTCTTT. This codes for CASRLTPGTGNVFF.

This clonotype showed up many times. The V call is TRBV13, the J call TRBJ2-7; D remains unclear. Germline V lookup: CDR1 PRHDT, CDR2 FYEKMQ (reference sequence). The CDR3 consists of 12 residues. V lost 5 bases to trimming and J lost 1 base, with 6 bases between them. The DNA of the CDR3 is TGTGCCAGCAGCCCCCAGTCCTACGAGCAGTACTTC. Amino acid sequence: CASSPQSYEQYF.

This chain uses TRBV7-9 with TRBJ2-2, with unresolved D. Germline values: CDR1 SEHNR, CDR2 FQNEAQ (reference sequence). The CDR3 is 15 amino acids. The germline V and J ends were trimmed by 0 bases and 4 bases, with 9 bases remaining between them. The CDR3 DNA reads TGTGCCAGCAGCTTAGCTGGCCGACTCACCGGGGAGCTGTTTTTT. This encodes CASSLAGRLTGELFF.

This clonotype has a count of ten or more. The J gene is TRBJ1-6, the V gene TRBV20-1; D not resolved. Germline-derived CDR1 and CDR2 are DFQATT and SNEGSKA (reference sequence). Trimming shortened V by 2 bases and J by 6 bases, and 11 bases separated the two germline ends. The CDR3 has 14 residues. CDR3 sequence reads: CSARSGVLNSPLHF. Written as DNA, the CDR3 is TGCAGTGCTAGATCCGGGGTCCTTAATTCACCCCTCCACTTT.

This clonotype was counted at least ten times. This chain joins TRBV6-2 or TRBV6-3 and TRBJ1-2; TRBD1 matches at 10 bases. V lost 6 bases to trimming and J lost 7 bases; unmatched junction nucleotides: 11. CDR1 is MNHEY, CDR2 SVGEGT, per germline. CDR3 length: 15 residues. The CDR3 nucleotides are TGTGCCAGCAGAAAACCGGCGACAGGGGGCTCTGGCTACACCTTC. Its translation is CASRKPATGGSGYTF.

This clonotype has a handful of counts. V gene TRBV28 combines with J gene TRBJ2-7, with unresolved D. The CDR3 length is 13 residues. Trimming took 10 bases from V and 0 from J, leaving 13 bases between them. CDR1 is MDHEN and CDR2 is SYDVKM in the germline V gene. CDR3 residues: CAIRPPGSYEQYF. The DNA of the CDR3 is TGTGCCATCCGGCCTCCCGGCTCCTACGAGCAGTACTTC. Full variable domain (missing parts from reference TRBV28 and TRBJ2-7): DVKVTQSSRYLVKRTGEKVFLECVQDMDHENMFWYRQDPGLGLRLIYFSYDVKMKEKGDIPEGYSVSREKKERFSLILESASTNQTSMYLCAIRPPGSYEQYFGPGTRLTVT.

This clonotype has only a few counts. J is TRBJ2-7 and V is TRBV20-1; D remains unclear. Germline lookup yields CDR1 DFQATT and CDR2 SNEGSKA (reference sequence). The CDR3 sequence is 14 residues long. The V end was cut by 3 bases, the J end by 0 bases, with 12 bases between. This CDR3 reads CSASNRASSYEQYF. The CDR3 coding sequence is TGCAGTGCTAGTAACCGGGCCTCCTCCTACGAGCAGTACTTC.

This clonotype showed up many times. This rearrangement joins TRBV15 to TRBJ1-4, with TRBD1 as a possible D gene (5 bases). The CDR3 consists of 15 residues. Germline values: CDR1 LNHNV, CDR2 YYDKDF (reference sequence). Trimming shortened V by 3 bases and J by 3 bases, and 11 bases separated the two germline ends. The CDR3 here is CATSRGRKANEKLFF. The CDR3, as DNA: TGTGCCACCAGCAGGGGACGGAAGGCTAATGAAAAACTGTTTTTT.

This clonotype appeared many times. The chain recombines TRBV15 with TRBJ2-6; TRBD1 might be the D (6 bases). CDR3 length equals 15 residues. The V end was cut by 4 bases, the J end by 4 bases, with 11 bases between. Per germline, CDR1 LNHNV and CDR2 YYDKDF (reference sequence). The CDR3 nucleotides are TGTGCCACCAGCAATACAGGGTCCGGGGCCAACGTCCTGACTTTC. This translates into CATSNTGSGANVLTF.

This clonotype was detected a few times. The chain employs TRBV6-5 and TRBJ1-2; no clear D gene. V lost 0 bases to trimming and J lost 4 bases, with 9 bases between them. The germline V gene has CDR1 MNHEY and CDR2 SVGAGI. The CDR3 runs to 14 residues. Here the CDR3 reads CASSYSPGGYGYTF. In DNA form, the CDR3 reads TGTGCCAGCAGTTACTCACCGGGAGGCTATGGCTACACCTTC.

The chain uses TRBV19 and TRBJ2-3, with D tentatively TRBD1 or TRBD2 (5 bases each). This CDR3 spans 16 amino acids. V lost 6 bases and J lost 5, with 21 bases in between. Germline loops: CDR1 LNHDA, CDR2 SQIVND (reference sequence). CDR3 amino acids: CASSLKGSMRGDTQYF. In DNA form, the CDR3 reads TGTGCCAGTAGCCTAAAGGGCTCAATGAGGGGAGATACGCAGTATTTT.

This clonotype came up many times. The chain employs TRBV30 and TRBJ2-2; D is unclear. CDR3 length equals 12 residues. Germline V CDR1 and CDR2: GTSNPN, SVGIG (reference sequence). V was cut by 2 bases and J by 7 bases, with 8 bases left in between. The CDR3 protein is CAWSRPDGELFF. DNA of the CDR3: TGTGCCTGGAGTCGTCCGGACGGGGAGCTGTTTTTT.

The rearrangement uses TRBV5-1 and TRBJ1-1; unclear D gene. CDR1 SGHRS and CDR2 YFSETQ come from the germline V gene. V was shortened by 0 bases and J by 1 base, with 16 bases between the two germline ends. The CDR3 contains 17 residues. CDR3 amino acids: CASSLDGRLPENTEAFF. CDR3 sequence (DNA): TGCGCCAGCAGCTTGGACGGGAGACTGCCCGAGAACACTGAAGCTTTCTTT.

This clonotype was observed once. The J gene is TRBJ2-2, the V gene TRBV4-3; 10 bases line up with TRBD1. V shed 3 bases and J 4 bases; nucleotides not matched to a gene: 5. Germline assignment: CDR1 LGHNA and CDR2 YSLEER. CDR3 length equals 16 residues. This chain's CDR3 is CASSQGTGEITGELFF. The DNA for the CDR3 is TGCGCCAGCAGCCAGGGGACAGGGGAAATCACCGGGGAGCTGTTTTTT.

The V call is TRBV19, the J call TRBJ1-5; 7 bases match TRBD1. Germline V gives CDR1 LNHDA, CDR2 SQIVND (reference sequence). The CDR3 is 13 residues long. J gave up 9 bases and V 7 bases, and 9 bases lay outside the gene matches. As DNA, the CDR3 is TGTGCCAGTACCCCACAGGGGCTCGGGCCCCAGCATTTT. Amino acids: CASTPQGLGPQHF.

Many counts were recorded for this clonotype. The chain carries TRBV11-2 and TRBJ2-7; D unresolved. In germline, CDR1 is SGHAT, CDR2 FQNNGV. This CDR3 has 13 residues. The ends were cut back, 2 bases at V and 4 bases at J, with 9 bases in the middle. CDR3: CASSLKFMYEQYF. The CDR3, as DNA: TGTGCCAGCAGCTTAAAATTCATGTACGAGCAGTACTTC.

Turning to this clonotype: A read error may be the cause here, since a much bigger clone is one base away. The rearrangement uses TRBV11-1 and TRBJ2-3; D is undetermined. The germline gives CDR1 SGHAT, CDR2 FQDESV (reference sequence). This CDR3 has 15 amino acids. The CDR3 DNA reads TGTGCCAACAGCTTGGCCTTTGGATCAACAGATACGCAGTATTTT. This translates into CANSLAFGSTDTQYF.

This clonotype was observed at least ten times. The chain employs TRBV4-1 and TRBJ1-2; 8 bases line up with TRBD1. J gave up 6 bases and V 3 bases, and 6 bases lay outside the gene matches. CDR1 and CDR2 (germline): MGHRA, YSYEKL. The CDR3 runs 14 residues. CDR3 sequence reads: CASSHWTGRDGYTF. As DNA, the CDR3 is TGCGCCAGCAGCCATTGGACAGGGCGGGATGGCTACACCTTC.

The genes are TRBV20-1 and TRBJ2-7, with D perhaps TRBD2 (5 bases). CDR3 length: 14 residues. The ends were cut back, 3 bases at V and 2 bases at J, with 14 bases in the middle. Per germline, CDR1 DFQATT and CDR2 SNEGSKA (reference sequence). CDR3 bases: TGCAGTGCTAGCATCGGGAACTCAGCCTACGAGCAGTACTTC. Its translation: CSASIGNSAYEQYF.

This clonotype was recorded at least ten times. The CDR3 region is CASSYSGGHYYEQYF. CDR3 coding DNA: TGTGCCAGCAGTTACTCCGGCGGCCACTACTACGAGCAGTACTTC. The chain links TRBV6-2 or TRBV6-3 to TRBJ2-7; D not certain. The CDR3 has 15 amino acids. Germline CDR1 reads MNHEY; CDR2 reads SVGEGT. The V end lost 0 bases, the J end lost 3 bases, and 12 bases lay between the germline ends.

This clonotype was recorded many times. The rearrangement joins TRBV27 to TRBJ1-1; D unclear. V was pared by 2 bases and J by 5 bases, with 21 bases between. The germline V gene encodes CDR1 MNHEY and CDR2 SMNVEV (reference sequence). The CDR3 sequence is 17 residues long. The CDR3 spells CASSLNPQVLGETEAFF. In DNA form, the CDR3 reads TGTGCCAGCAGTTTAAATCCTCAGGTTCTAGGTGAGACTGAAGCTTTCTTT.

Concerning this clonotype: Just one base apart from a much larger clone, this may be a read error. V is TRBV14 and J is TRBJ1-2, with unresolved D. The CDR3 is 18 residues long. The germline V and J ends were trimmed by 0 bases and 5 bases, with 22 bases remaining between them. CDR1 and CDR2 from the germline V gene are SGHDN and FVKESK. The CDR3 sequence is CASSQDGDGRRFRYGYTF. DNA for the CDR3: TGTGCCAGCAGCCAAGATGGAGACGGGAGAAGATTTCGATATGGCTACACCTTC.

This clonotype was detected ten times or more. The rearrangement joins TRBV7-9 to TRBJ2-5; D unresolved. The CDR3 loop spans 14 amino acids. V lost 1 base and J lost 9, with 15 bases in between. Germline loops: CDR1 SEHNR, CDR2 FQNEAQ (reference sequence). This chain's CDR3 is CASSLGSGVLAQYF. Written as DNA, the CDR3 is TGTGCCAGCAGCTTAGGGTCGGGTGTGCTGGCCCAGTACTTC. Full variable domain (missing parts from reference TRBV7-9 and TRBJ2-5): DTGVSQNPRHKITKRGQNVTFRCDPISEHNRLYWYRQTLGQGPEFLTYFQNEAQLEKSRLLSDRFSAERPKGSFSTLEIQRTEQGDSAMYLCASSLGSGVLAQYFGPGTRLLVL.